Listed below are T cell receptor beta chains from one sample, sequenced in a study of blood T cell repertoires in COVID-19. Assay used: immunoSEQ multiplex PCR; TCRdb lists only in-frame clones, some missing. This sample has almost 90,000 clones, with 80% to 90% found just once. Sequencing was done on a sample of peripheral blood. The receptors were sampled from a man at least 80 years old with acute or convalescent COVID-19. The CDR3 runs from the conserved cysteine through the conserved F or W. The D gene is left open where the match is weak. Some rows mark clone size as missing; the rest say once, few, many or name a class of expanded clone.

>-|-|TRBJ1-2|TRBV7-2
CASSLGGGVVGGYTF
TGTGCCAGCAGCTTGGGCGGCGGGGTAGTAGGGGGCTACACCTTC
>TRBD1|few|TRBJ1-2|TRBV6-5
CASSYGTGNGYTF
TGTGCCAGCAGTTACGGGACAGGGAATGGCTACACCTTC
>-|-|TRBJ1-5|TRBV7-2
CASSLAVPAPSNQPQHF
TGTGCCAGCAGCTTAGCGGTCCCAGCGCCTAGCAATCAGCCCCAGCATTTT
>TRBD1|-|TRBJ2-1|TRBV5-1
CASSSTTGIIVNEQFF
TGCGCCAGCAGCTCAACGACAGGGATTATAGTAAATGAGCAGTTCTTC
>-|-|TRBJ1-2|TRBV19
CASSIVTAYGYTF
TGTGCCAGTAGTATAGTAACAGCTTATGGCTACACCTTC
>TRBD2|-|TRBJ2-3|TRBV7-9
CASSFSGTSGLTDTQYF
TGTGCCAGCAGCTTCTCCGGGACTAGCGGACTCACAGATACGCAGTATTTT
>-|-|TRBJ1-1|TRBV7-9
CASSARDKAEAFF
TGTGCCAGCAGCGCCCGGGACAAGGCTGAAGCTTTCTTT
>TRBD1|-|TRBJ2-5|TRBV14
CASSQFAGTANQETQYF
TGTGCCAGCAGCCAGTTTGCCGGGACAGCAAACCAAGAGACCCAGTACTTC
>TRBD1|-|TRBJ2-5|TRBV18
CASSPRTGGRETQYF
TGTGCCAGCTCACCCCGGACAGGGGGGCGAGAGACCCAGTACTTC
>-|-|TRBJ1-5|TRBV28
CASRRAGDQPQHF
TGTGCCAGCAGACGGGCGGGGGACCAGCCCCAGCATTTT
>-|-|TRBJ1-2|TRBV7-2
CASSWQAYGYTF
TGTGCCAGCAGCTGGCAGGCGTATGGCTACACCTTC
>-|-|TRBJ1-3|TRBV28
CASSWLAVSGNTIYF
TGTGCCAGCAGTTGGTTGGCTGTGTCTGGAAACACCATATATTTT
>-|once|TRBJ1-2|TRBV18
CASSPGGGALSGYTF
TGTGCCAGCTCACCAGGTGGGGGCGCGTTGAGTGGCTACACCTTC
>TRBD2|-|TRBJ2-2|TRBV15
CATSRDRAGAGGLFF
TGTGCCACCAGCAGAGATAGAGCGGGGGCGGGCGGGCTGTTTTTT
>TRBD1|-|TRBJ2-2|TRBV7-3
CASSLKGGAGRAGELFF
TGTGCCAGCAGCTTAAAAGGGGGCGCTGGAAGGGCCGGGGAGCTGTTTTTT
>-|-|TRBJ2-4|TRBV30
CAWSVRGQRRAKNIQYF
TGTGCCTGGAGTGTACGGGGTCAAAGAAGGGCCAAAAACATTCAGTACTTC
>-|-|TRBJ1-2|TRBV6-2/TRBV6-3
CASSIGQYGYTF
TGTGCCAGCAGTATCGGACAGTATGGCTACACCTTC
>-|-|TRBJ2-7|TRBV18
CASSPGQPALYEQYF
TGTGCCAGCTCACCAGGACAGCCGGCCCTCTACGAGCAGTACTTC
>TRBD2|-|TRBJ2-2|TRBV7-3
CASSLASGSRELFF
TGTGCCAGCAGCTTAGCTAGCGGGAGCCGGGAGCTGTTTTTT